The 26 T cell receptor beta chains below were found in one sample sequenced in a study of cytomegalovirus exposure and HLA in healthy donors. In the PCR, 60 Vbeta and 13 Jbeta primers were used. The method was immunoSEQ multiplex PCR; TCRdb's version includes in-frame clones alone and lacks a portion of them. The data hold over 100,000 clones, with 8.9% observed a single time. The sample taken for sequencing was PBMCs. The receptors stem from a woman in her 40s in good health and CMV-seropositive.

This clone was seen ten or more times. Other DNA sequences in this sample translate to the same CDR3. The CDR3 nucleotides are TGTGCCATCAGTGAGCCGGGACAGGGTCACGGGGAGCTGTTTTTT. Translated, it gives CAISEPGQGHGELFF. V is TRBV10-3 and J is TRBJ2-2; the match to TRBD1 covers 9 bases. CDR1 is ENHRY, CDR2 SYGVKD, per germline. Trimming took 2 bases from V and 7 from J; bases not matched to a gene: 5. This CDR3 has 15 amino acids.

The rearrangement joins TRBV2 to TRBJ2-5, with TRBD2 identical over 8 bases. Germline lookup yields CDR1 SNHLY and CDR2 FYNNEI. The CDR3 consists of 15 residues. V shed 7 bases and J 5 bases; nucleotides not matched to a gene: 12. The CDR3 sequence: CASNPGGASWETQYF. CDR3 DNA: TGTGCCAGCAATCCCGGGGGGGCATCTTGGGAGACCCAGTACTTC. The full variable domain, its missing parts supplied by reference TRBV2 and TRBJ2-5, is EPEVTQTPSHQVTQMGQEVILRCVPISNHLYFYWYRQILGQKVEFLVSFYNNEISEKSEIFDDQFSVERPDGSNFTLKIRSTKLEDSAMYFCASNPGGASWETQYFGPGTRLLVL.

This clone turned up a few times. The chain carries TRBV19 and TRBJ2-7; D might be TRBD2 (7 bases). Trimming cost V 4 bases and J 9 bases, with 19 bases left between them. The CDR3 is made up of 14 amino acids. Germline loops: CDR1 LNHDA, CDR2 SQIVND (reference sequence). CDR3 protein: CASSTLNRERGQYF. The CDR3 coding sequence is TGTGCCAGTAGTACACTGAACAGGGAGCGGGGGCAGTACTTC.

The chain couples TRBV6-6 to TRBJ1-6; tentative D call: TRBD1 (5 bases). CDR1 and CDR2 (germline): MNHNY, SVGAGI (reference sequence). The V end was cut by 5 bases, the J end by 13 bases, with 21 bases between. There are 15 residues in the CDR3. CDR3 sequence reads: CASSPNPRDLSPLHF. DNA for the CDR3: TGTGCCAGCAGTCCAAACCCCAGGGATCTCAGCCCCCTCCACTTT.

This clone was picked up a small number of times. The rearrangement joins TRBV23-1 to TRBJ2-7; D might be TRBD1 (5 bases). TRBV23-1 is classed as an ORF, of uncertain function. The CDR3 consists of 16 residues. V was clipped by 7 bases and J by 2 bases, with 21 bases between them. As DNA, the CDR3 is TGCGCCAGCATTACCAGGGAATGGGATACAACCTACGAGCAGTACTTC. Translation gives CASITREWDTTYEQYF.

The V and J genes are TRBV4-1 and TRBJ2-3, with D tentatively TRBD2 (6 bases). The CDR3 has 15 amino acids. Germline values: CDR1 MGHRA, CDR2 YSYEKL. The V and J ends lost 8 bases and 0 bases respectively, with 15 bases between them. This chain's CDR3 is CASRPGGTSTDTQYF. The DNA of the CDR3 is TGCGCCAGCCGACCTGGCGGGACGAGCACAGATACGCAGTATTTT.

This clone was seen more than once but under ten times. This chain uses TRBV4-1 with TRBJ2-7; D is perhaps TRBD1 (5 bases). The germline CDR1 and CDR2 sequences are MGHRA and YSYEKL. The CDR3 sequence is 15 residues long. Between the trimmed V and J ends, which lost 0 bases and 1 base, there was a span of 10 bases. As DNA, the CDR3 is TGCGCCAGCAGCCAAGAGAGGACACCTTCCTACGAGCAGTACTTC. Protein sequence: CASSQERTPSYEQYF.

This clone was seen a handful of times. The chain has TRBV19 and TRBJ1-2; 7 positions match TRBD1. From germline, CDR1 is LNHDA and CDR2 SQIVND (reference sequence). The CDR3 has 13 amino acids. V was clipped by 4 bases and J by 6 bases; unmatched bases: 5. The DNA for the CDR3 is TGTGCCAGTAGTAGAACAGGGGCCCATGGCTACACCTTC. Its protein is CASSRTGAHGYTF.

This clone was seen a few times. The CDR3 sequence is CSADRPGEQYF. In nucleotides, the CDR3 is TGCAGTGCCGATCGTCCGGGCGAGCAGTACTTC. The genes are TRBV20-1 and TRBJ2-7; D gene unclear. Germline V lookup: CDR1 DFQATT, CDR2 SNEGSKA (reference sequence). This CDR3 comprises 11 residues. The V end was cut by 6 bases, the J end by 6 bases, with 12 bases between.

This clone has a count of ten or more. V is TRBV6-1 and J is TRBJ1-3; D unclear. CDR3 length: 15 amino acids. Trimming removed 7 bases from V and 0 bases from J, with 13 bases in between. Germline assignment: CDR1 MNHNS and CDR2 SASEGT. CDR3 sequence: CASKRLLSSGNTIYF. The CDR3 DNA reads TGTGCCAGCAAACGCCTATTGAGCTCTGGAAACACCATATATTTT.

This rearrangement joins TRBV4-1 to TRBJ2-7; D is perhaps TRBD1 (6 bases). The germline V gene has CDR1 MGHRA and CDR2 YSYEKL. The V gene lost 4 bases and the J gene lost 2 bases, with 12 bases spanning the gap. CDR3 size: 14 residues. The CDR3 sequence: CASSLSGVAYEQYF. For the CDR3, the DNA is TGCGCCAGCAGCCTCTCAGGGGTGGCCTACGAGCAGTACTTC.

There are a few counts of this clone. The chain links TRBV5-4 to TRBJ2-5, with 11 nucleotides matching TRBD2. From germline, CDR1 is SGHNT and CDR2 YYREEE (reference sequence). The length of the CDR3 is 14 residues. V lost 3 bases to trimming and J lost 3 bases; unmatched junction nucleotides: 1. CDR3 nucleotides: TGTGCCAGCAGCTCTAGCGGGGGGAAAGAGACCCAGTACTTC. This codes for CASSSSGGKETQYF.

This chain links TRBV5-6 with TRBJ1-5; the match to TRBD1 covers 10 bases. Trimming at V came to 3 bases and at J to 3 bases, leaving 3 bases not matched to a gene. This CDR3 comprises 15 residues. Germline V lookup: CDR1 SGHDT, CDR2 YYEEEE. The chain's CDR3 is CASSSGQGNNQPQHF. CDR3 sequence (DNA): TGTGCCAGCAGCTCGGGACAGGGGAACAATCAGCCCCAGCATTTT. The full variable domain, rest sourced from reference TRBV5-6 and TRBJ1-5, is DAGVTQSPTHLIKTRGQQVTLRCSPKSGHDTVSWYQQALGQGPQFIFQYYEEEERQRGNFPDRFSGHQFPNYSSELNVNALLLGDSALYLCASSSGQGNNQPQHFGDGTRLSIL.

This clone was counted between two and nine times. The J gene is TRBJ1-3, the V gene TRBV15; possibly TRBD1 for D (5 bases). Germline V lookup: CDR1 LNHNV, CDR2 YYDKDF (reference sequence). V was trimmed by 1 base and J by 0 bases, leaving 13 bases between them. CDR3 length equals 17 residues. The CDR3 bases are TGTGCCACCAGCAGAGGGGGGGACCTATTCTCTGGAAACACCATATATTTT. This sequence encodes CATSRGGDLFSGNTIYF.

This rearrangement joins TRBV4-3 to TRBJ2-5; the match to TRBD1 covers 12 bases. The CDR3 length is 16 residues. J gave up 5 bases and V 4 bases, and 8 bases lay outside the gene matches. Germline-derived CDR1 and CDR2 are LGHNA and YSLEER. CDR3 in amino acids: CASSRTGTGGRETQYF. The CDR3 DNA is TGCGCCAGCAGCCGAACAGGGACAGGGGGCCGCGAGACCCAGTACTTC.

This chain links TRBV6-5 with TRBJ1-4; 10 bases agree with TRBD1. The CDR3 totals 14 residues. Germline V CDR1 and CDR2: MNHEY, SVGAGI. Losses at the gene ends were 5 bases for V and 7 bases for J; bases not matched to a gene: 4. The CDR3 region is CASSGGQGFEKLFF. CDR3 in DNA: TGTGCCAGCAGTGGGGGACAGGGGTTTGAAAAACTGTTTTTT.

This clone was seen more than once but under ten times. The gene calls are TRBV4-1 and TRBJ1-1; D remains unclear. Germline CDR1 is MGHRA and CDR2 is YSYEKL. Trimming took 6 bases from V and 1 from J, leaving 12 bases between them. This CDR3 contains 14 residues. The CDR3 protein is CASRAFIRNTEAFF. CDR3 nucleotide sequence: TGCGCCAGCAGGGCCTTTATCCGGAACACTGAAGCTTTCTTT.

This chain links TRBV19 with TRBJ1-6; the D is unclear. The V end lost 3 bases, the J end lost 9 bases, and 12 bases lay between the germline ends. Germline lookup yields CDR1 LNHDA and CDR2 SQIVND (reference sequence). This CDR3 region has 14 residues. The DNA of the CDR3 is TGTGCCAGTAGTATTCAGGCAGCAGGTTCACCCCTCCACTTT. Translation: CASSIQAAGSPLHF.

This clone was seen a handful of times. The genes are TRBV5-4 and TRBJ2-5; 7 bases align to TRBD2. This CDR3 spans 15 amino acids. Germline V gives CDR1 SGHNT, CDR2 YYREEE (reference sequence). Trimming cost V 3 bases and J 2 bases; bases outside gene matches: 7. This CDR3 reads CASSSRSGVQETQYF. DNA of the CDR3: TGTGCCAGCAGCTCCCGGAGCGGGGTTCAAGAGACCCAGTACTTC. Supplemented by reference TRBV5-4 and TRBJ2-5, the full variable domain reads ETGVTQSPTHLIKTRGQQVTLRCSSQSGHNTVSWYQQALGQGPQFIFQYYREEENGRGNFPPRFSGLQFPNYSSELNVNALELDDSALYLCASSSRSGVQETQYFGPGTRLLVL.

The sample holds a few counts of this clone. V is TRBV7-2 and J is TRBJ2-3; 9 nucleotides agree with TRBD1. The CDR3 runs to 15 residues. Trimming took 2 bases from V and 6 from J; bases not matched to a gene: 6. Per the germline V gene, CDR1 is SGHTA and CDR2 is FQGNSA. CDR3 amino acids: CASSLSTGGTDTQYF. Here the CDR3 DNA reads TGTGCCAGCAGCTTATCGACAGGGGGTACGGATACGCAGTATTTT.

V is TRBV5-1 and J is TRBJ2-7; D unresolved. Trimming cost V 4 bases and J 4 bases, with 12 bases left between them. This CDR3 region has 13 residues. Germline V CDR1 and CDR2: SGHRS, YFSETQ. CDR3: CASSPEILYEQYF. The CDR3 DNA is TGCGCCAGCAGCCCGGAGATTTTATACGAGCAGTACTTC.

This CDR3 reads CASSPTTQGAGEQYF. As DNA, the CDR3 is TGTGCCAGCTCACCCACCACACAGGGGGCAGGGGAGCAGTACTTC. V is TRBV18 and J is TRBJ2-7, with TRBD1 identical over 9 bases. Trimming removed 3 bases from V and 7 bases from J; junction bases left unmatched: 10. The CDR3 sequence is 15 residues long. The germline V gene encodes CDR1 KGHSH and CDR2 LQKENI. Complete variable domain (other parts from reference TRBV18 and TRBJ2-7): NAGVMQNPRHLVRRRGQEARLRCSPMKGHSHVYWYRQLPEEGLKFMVYLQKENIIDESGMPKERFSAEFPKEGPSILRIQQVVRGDSAAYFCASSPTTQGAGEQYFGPGTRLTVT.

This chain joins TRBV7-2 and TRBJ2-1; D is perhaps TRBD2 (6 bases). The germline V gene encodes CDR1 SGHTA and CDR2 FQGNSA. Deletions cut 7 bases from V and 5 bases from J, with 15 bases between. The CDR3 extends over 14 amino acids. The CDR3 is CASIQWRGDNEQFF. Written as DNA, the CDR3 is TGTGCCAGCATCCAGTGGCGGGGAGACAATGAGCAGTTCTTC.

The chain has TRBV7-3 and TRBJ2-1; perhaps TRBD1 as D (5 bases). CDR1 is SGHTA, CDR2 FQGTGA, per germline. V was shortened by 2 bases and J by 10 bases, with 12 bases between the two germline ends. The CDR3 extends over 13 amino acids. DNA for the CDR3: TGTGCCAGCAGCTTATTAACAGGCGGAGAGCAGTTCTTC. It encodes CASSLLTGGEQFF.

This rearrangement joins TRBV5-1 to TRBJ2-1; 12 positions match TRBD2. V was clipped by 3 bases and J by 7 bases; unmatched bases: 5. The germline V gene encodes CDR1 SGHRS and CDR2 YFSETQ. The CDR3 runs to 15 residues. DNA of the CDR3: TGCGCCAGCAGCTCCGGACTAGCGGGGAGTAATGAGCAGTTCTTC. Its translation: CASSSGLAGSNEQFF.

This clone was seen a handful of times. This sequence joins TRBV1 and TRBJ2-1; the table's D call, TRBD2, was not checked against the DNA. TRBV1 is a documented pseudogene. The CDR3 has 23 amino acids. CDR3 in DNA: TGCACCAGCAGTCCCTGTGAGTACTCGTCCACTTCTGCGGACTTCAGCTCCTACAATGAGCAGTTCTTC. Encoded protein: CTSSPCEYSSTSADFSSYNEQFF.